Presented here are 3 T cell receptor beta chains from one specimen sequenced in a study of blood T cell repertoires in COVID-19. The data were produced by immunoSEQ multiplex PCR, yet TCRdb's version contains in-frame clones alone and is incomplete. The sample consists of 200,000 to 250,000 clones, around 80% of them appearing once. Sequences were obtained from peripheral blood. The receptors stem from a man in his fifties or sixties with active or convalescent COVID-19.

The chain is built from TRBV7-6 and TRBJ1-3, with TRBD1 identical over 8 bases. Germline-derived CDR1 and CDR2 are SGHVS and FNYEAQ. CDR3 length equals 14 residues. Unmatched junction bases numbered 6, after V lost 4 bases and J lost 7 bases. The CDR3 reads CASSSDRGRNTIYF. The CDR3 nucleotides read TGTGCCAGCAGCTCAGACAGGGGAAGGAACACCATATATTTT.

The genes are TRBV9 and TRBJ2-1; 7 nucleotides match TRBD2. V lost 0 bases to trimming and J lost 0 bases; unmatched junction nucleotides: 3. Germline V CDR1 and CDR2: SGDLS, YYNGEE. The CDR3 runs to 16 residues. Written as DNA, the CDR3 is TGTGCCAGCAGCGTAGTGGGCGGGGGCTCCTACAATGAGCAGTTCTTC. Encoded protein: CASSVVGGGSYNEQFF.

V and J are TRBV7-2 and TRBJ1-2; the D is unclear. Per germline, CDR1 SGHTA and CDR2 FQGNSA. V lost 5 bases and J 7 bases, leaving 14 bases between the germline ends. This CDR3 is built from 13 residues. The CDR3 is CASSRARVAGYTF. Written as DNA, the CDR3 is TGTGCCAGCAGCCGCGCGAGAGTCGCTGGCTACACCTTC. Full variable domain (rest looked up from reference TRBV7-2 and TRBJ1-2): GAGVSQSPSNKVTEKGKDVELRCDPISGHTALYWYRQSLGQGLEFLIYFQGNSAPDKSGLPSDRFSAERTGGSVSTLTIQRTQQEDSAVYLCASSRARVAGYTFGSGTRLTVV.